This T cell receptor beta chain was identified during a study of shared clonotypes between healthy human individuals. Across the whole study: Per donor, three plates held CD4 naive cells, three held CD4 memory, two held CD8 naive and one held CD8 memory.

As to this clone: Its antigen remains unidentified.

Broader study findings: The study sampled only blood, and tissue repertoires likely differ. On the whole, naive subsets had larger estimated richness than memory subsets had.

Germline V gene sequence: CDR1 SGHVS, CDR2 FQNEAQ. Trimming took 2 bases from V and 4 from J, leaving 14 bases between them. This CDR3 has 16 amino acids. Authors' data handling: ImmunoSEQ output held junction-only sequences without quality scores, so filtering differed. The data were produced by immunoSEQ multiplex PCR, yet TCRdb's version contains in-frame clones alone and is incomplete. V, J and clone size are those of that table, while D and trimming were read from the DNA. The sample includes about 700,000 clones, around 90% of them seen just once. CD8 cells classed as naive were CD45RO-negative and positively selected for CCR7, excluding terminally differentiated effector memory CD45RA+ cells.

Input material: naive CD8+ T cells sorted from blood. This receptor was taken from a young man in good health. The chain links TRBV7-8 to TRBJ1-4; D gene ambiguous. CDR3 sequence: CASSLISRQLNEKLFF. The CDR3 DNA reads as TGTGCCAGCAGCTTAATAAGCAGGCAGCTTAATGAAAAACTGTTTTTT.